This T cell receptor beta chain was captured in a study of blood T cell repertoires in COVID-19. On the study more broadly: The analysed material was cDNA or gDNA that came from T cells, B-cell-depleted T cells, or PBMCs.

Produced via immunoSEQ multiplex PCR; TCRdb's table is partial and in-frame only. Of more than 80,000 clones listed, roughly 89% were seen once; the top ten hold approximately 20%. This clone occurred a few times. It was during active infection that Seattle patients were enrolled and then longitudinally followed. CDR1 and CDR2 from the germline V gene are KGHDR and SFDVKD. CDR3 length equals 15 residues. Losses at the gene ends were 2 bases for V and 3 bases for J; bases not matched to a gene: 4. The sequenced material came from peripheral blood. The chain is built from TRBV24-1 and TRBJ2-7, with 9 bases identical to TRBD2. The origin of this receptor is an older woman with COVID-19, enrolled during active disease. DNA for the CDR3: TGTGCCACCAGTGATTCGGGGACTAGCTTCTACGAGCAGTACTTC. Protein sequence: CATSDSGTSFYEQYF.